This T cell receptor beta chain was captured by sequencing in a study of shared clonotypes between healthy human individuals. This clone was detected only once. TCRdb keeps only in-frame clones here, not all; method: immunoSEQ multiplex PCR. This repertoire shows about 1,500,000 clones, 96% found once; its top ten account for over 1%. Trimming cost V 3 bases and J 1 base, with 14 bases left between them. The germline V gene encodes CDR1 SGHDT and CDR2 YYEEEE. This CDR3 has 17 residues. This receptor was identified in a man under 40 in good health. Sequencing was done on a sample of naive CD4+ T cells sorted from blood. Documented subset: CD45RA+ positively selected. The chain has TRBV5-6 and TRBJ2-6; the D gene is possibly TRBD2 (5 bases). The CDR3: CASSWGASGSGANVLTF. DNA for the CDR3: TGTGCCAGCAGCTGGGGAGCTTCCGGGTCTGGGGCCAACGTCCTGACTTTC.